The 5 T cell receptor beta chains listed next were all sequenced from one sample in a study of CD8+ T cells in alopecia areata. Following extraction, RNA underwent reverse transcription to cDNA, which served as the sequencing template. TCRdb keeps only in-frame clones here, not all; method: immunoSEQ multiplex PCR. The sample records about 150,000 clones, 50% to 65% being singletons. The specimen was CD4+ T cells sorted from blood. These receptor sequences come from a human donor in good health.

This clone occurred a few times. CDR3: CAISDSSYEQYF. The CDR3 DNA reads as TGTGCCATCAGTGACAGCTCCTACGAGCAGTACTTC. The chain links TRBV10-3 to TRBJ2-7, with D uncertain. Trimming left V 3 bases short and J 0 bases short, with 3 bases between. There are 12 residues in the CDR3. The germline gives CDR1 ENHRY, CDR2 SYGVKD.

The rearrangement uses TRBV5-4 and TRBJ2-2; D not certain. V gave up 0 bases and J gave up 0 bases, with 3 bases separating them. This CDR3 region has 14 residues. Germline V CDR1 and CDR2: SGHNT, YYREEE (reference sequence). The CDR3 nucleotides read TGTGCCAGCAGCTTGGAAACGAACACCGGGGAGCTGTTTTTT. Its translation is CASSLETNTGELFF.

This chain joins TRBV29-1 and TRBJ1-1; a weak D match, TRBD1 (6 bases). The V end was cut by 5 bases, the J end by 1 base, with 11 bases between. Looked up from germline, CDR1 is SQVTM and CDR2 is ANQGSEA. This CDR3 contains 13 residues. CDR3 bases: TGCAGCGTTTCCCTGACAGGGAACACTGAAGCTTTCTTT. This encodes CSVSLTGNTEAFF.

The chain links TRBV30 to TRBJ2-7; D perhaps matches TRBD1 (5 bases). The CDR3 length is 12 residues. Trimming removed 3 bases at V and 7 bases at J, with 13 bases between. Per the germline V gene, CDR1 is GTSNPN and CDR2 is SVGIG (reference sequence). Here the CDR3 reads CAWRVRAGEQYF. In nucleotides, the CDR3 is TGTGCCTGGAGAGTCAGGGCAGGGGAGCAGTACTTC. Complete variable domain (other parts from reference TRBV30 and TRBJ2-7): SQTIHQWPATLVQPVGSPLSLECTVEGTSNPNLYWYRQAAGRGLQLLFYSVGIGQISSEVPQNLSASRPQDRQFILSSKKLLLSDSGFYLCAWRVRAGEQYFGPGTRLTVT.

The rearrangement links TRBV5-4 to TRBJ2-7; 7 bases match TRBD2. J lost 2 bases, V lost 1 base, and 6 bases had no gene match. The CDR3 covers 15 residues. Looked up from germline, CDR1 is SGHNT and CDR2 is YYREEE (reference sequence). CDR3 sequence: CASSLFGRPTYEQYF. DNA for the CDR3: TGTGCCAGCAGCTTGTTCGGGAGGCCCACCTACGAGCAGTACTTC. Based on the CDR3 plus reference TRBV5-4 and TRBJ2-7, the full variable domain is ETGVTQSPTHLIKTRGQQVTLRCSSQSGHNTVSWYQQALGQGPQFIFQYYREEENGRGNFPPRFSGLQFPNYSSELNVNALELDDSALYLCASSLFGRPTYEQYFGPGTRLTVT.